The next 12 T cell receptor beta chains were all read from a single sample in a study of technical replicates of blood from a few donors. The table came from immunoSEQ multiplex PCR; TCRdb's copy has only in-frame clones and leaves some out. The sample has tens of thousands of clones; about 94% are singletons. Material for sequencing was T cells isolated from PBMCs. The source of these receptors is a human donor in good health.

The chain is built from TRBV13 and TRBJ1-5; D is undetermined. V shed 4 bases and J shed 4 bases, with 8 bases lying between them. The CDR3 covers 13 residues. The germline V gene has CDR1 PRHDT and CDR2 FYEKMQ (reference sequence). The CDR3 bases are TGTGCCAGCAGCTCGCCACAGAATCAGCCCCAGCATTTT. It translates to CASSSPQNQPQHF.

This chain connects TRBV30 to TRBJ2-7; weak D call: TRBD2 (6 bases). V was clipped by 1 base and J by 3 bases, with 13 bases between them. The CDR3 is made up of 14 amino acids. Per germline, CDR1 GTSNPN and CDR2 SVGIG (reference sequence). The CDR3 nucleotides are TGTGCCTGGAGTGGGGGGGACTCCTACTACGAGCAGTACTTC. Amino acids: CAWSGGDSYYEQYF.

The V call is TRBV28, the J call TRBJ1-5; TRBD1 matches 7 bases. Trimming took 8 bases from V and 2 from J; bases not matched to a gene: 3. Germline CDR1 reads MDHEN; CDR2 reads SYDVKM. The CDR3 covers 13 residues. The CDR3 region is CASHTGGNQPQHF. CDR3 sequence (DNA): TGTGCCAGCCATACAGGGGGCAATCAGCCCCAGCATTTT.

The V call is TRBV7-2, the J call TRBJ1-2; D might be TRBD1 (6 bases). V lost 4 bases, J lost 1 base, and 13 bases lay in between. The CDR3 totals 15 residues. The germline gives CDR1 SGHTA, CDR2 FQGNSA. The CDR3 DNA is TGTGCCAGCAGCTCCCAGGGGCAGGTTAACTATGGCTACACCTTC. Encoded protein: CASSSQGQVNYGYTF.

This clone has only a few counts. The chain combines TRBV27 with TRBJ1-1; D gene uncertain. V lost 3 bases to trimming and J lost 0 bases, with 5 bases between them. This CDR3 is 13 amino acids long. Germline CDR1 and CDR2: MNHEY and SMNVEV (reference sequence). For the CDR3, the DNA is TGTGCCAGCAGTTTGTCGGTGAACACTGAAGCTTTCTTT. As protein: CASSLSVNTEAFF.

This rearrangement joins TRBV7-6 to TRBJ1-1; 8 positions agree with TRBD1. CDR3 length: 16 residues. In germline, CDR1 is SGHVS, CDR2 FNYEAQ. The J segment lost 1 base and the V segment lost 0 bases, leaving 4 bases of the junction unmatched. CDR3 DNA sequence: TGTGCCAGCAGCTTAGCGCGGGGGACAGGGAACACTGAAGCTTTCTTT. It codes for CASSLARGTGNTEAFF.

This chain links TRBV7-8 with TRBJ1-2; D perhaps matches TRBD1 (6 bases). This CDR3 has 16 residues. Germline CDR1 and CDR2: SGHVS and FQNEAQ. Trimming took 5 bases from V and 2 from J, leaving 18 bases between them. CDR3 bases: TGTGCCAGCAGCCCCAGGGGACCGAACTTGAACTATGGCTACACCTTC. This codes for CASSPRGPNLNYGYTF. Looking up the rest from reference TRBV7-8 and TRBJ1-2 gives the full variable domain: GAGVSQSPRYKVAKRGQDVALRCDPISGHVSLFWYQQALGQGPEFLTYFQNEAQLDKSGLPSDRFFAERPEGSVSTLKIQRTQQEDSAVYLCASSPRGPNLNYGYTFGSGTRLTVV.

The CDR3 nucleotides read TGTGCCAGCAGCGTAGCCGGGACACCTAAAGAGACCCAGTACTTC. This translates into CASSVAGTPKETQYF. The J gene is TRBJ2-5, the V gene TRBV9, with D perhaps TRBD1 (6 bases). Trimming pared 0 bases from V and 3 bases from J, leaving 12 bases between. The CDR3 is 15 amino acids. Germline V gene data show CDR1 as SGDLS and CDR2 as YYNGEE. Complete variable domain (other parts from reference TRBV9 and TRBJ2-5): DSGVTQTPKHLITATGQRVTLRCSPRSGDLSVYWYQQSLDQGLQFLIQYYNGEERAKGNILERFSAQQFPDLHSELNLSSLELGDSALYFCASSVAGTPKETQYFGPGTRLLVL.

The rearrangement uses TRBV27 and TRBJ1-3; TRBD1 might be the D (6 bases). Germline V CDR1 and CDR2: MNHEY, SMNVEV (reference sequence). Between the trimmed V and J ends, which lost 3 bases and 2 bases, there was a span of 8 bases. The CDR3 spans 14 residues. As DNA, the CDR3 is TGTGCCAGCAGTTTCGGGGGGCCTGGAAACACCATATATTTT. Its translation is CASSFGGPGNTIYF.

V is TRBV7-8 and J is TRBJ2-7; possible D gene TRBD1, 5 bases. CDR3 size: 13 residues. V lost 5 bases and J lost 7, with 15 bases in between. The germline V gene encodes CDR1 SGHVS and CDR2 FQNEAQ. CDR3 in DNA: TGTGCCAGCAGCGCGCGACAGCTTAGGGAGCAGTACTTC. It yields the protein CASSARQLREQYF.

The chain has TRBV28 and TRBJ2-7; D is perhaps TRBD2 (5 bases). The germline gives CDR1 MDHEN, CDR2 SYDVKM. The V gene lost 2 bases and the J gene lost 4 bases, with 15 bases spanning the gap. This CDR3 is built from 15 residues. Here the CDR3 DNA reads TGTGCCAGCAGTTTAATCGCGGGTTCTCTGTACGAGCAGTACTTC. Translated: CASSLIAGSLYEQYF.

The genes are TRBV7-9 and TRBJ1-2, with TRBD1 identical over 8 bases. Germline V gene lookup returns CDR1 SEHNR and CDR2 FQNEAQ (reference sequence). This CDR3 comprises 13 residues. Germline trimming cut 9 bases from V and 6 bases from J; bases unmatched to any gene: 9. CDR3 protein: CASEYQGADGYTF. CDR3 coding DNA: TGTGCCAGTGAATACCAGGGGGCCGATGGCTACACCTTC.